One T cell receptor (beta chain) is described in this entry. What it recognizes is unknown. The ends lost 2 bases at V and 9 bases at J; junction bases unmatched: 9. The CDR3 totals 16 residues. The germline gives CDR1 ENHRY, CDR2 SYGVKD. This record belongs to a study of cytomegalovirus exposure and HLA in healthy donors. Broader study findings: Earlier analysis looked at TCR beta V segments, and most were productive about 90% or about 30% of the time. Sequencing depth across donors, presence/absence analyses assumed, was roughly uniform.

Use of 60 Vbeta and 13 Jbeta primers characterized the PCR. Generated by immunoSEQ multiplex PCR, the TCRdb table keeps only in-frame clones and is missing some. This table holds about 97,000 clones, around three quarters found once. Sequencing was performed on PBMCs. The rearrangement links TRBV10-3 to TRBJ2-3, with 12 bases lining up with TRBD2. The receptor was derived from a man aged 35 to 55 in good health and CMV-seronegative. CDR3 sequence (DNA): TGTGCCATCAGTGAGCGGGCTAGCGGGGGGGTTGGGACGCAGTATTTT. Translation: CAISERASGGVGTQYF.